This TCR beta chain came from a study of blood T cell repertoires in COVID-19 (dated by TCRdb to about 2020). Study-wide context: The collaborator samples originated in the United States, Italy and Spain and spanned the acute and convalescent phases of COVID-19. Samples were obtained from the ongoing ImmuneRACE study (first 160 participants) and from about 1,300 subjects provided by 6 global collaborators. Nearly every sample came with metadata listing a de-identified subject ID, COVID-19 status, age in years and sex. The dataset comprised deeply sampled blood TCRbeta repertoires from subjects exposed to, actively infected with, or recovered from COVID-19. Where available, HLA class I and class II types were obtained from metadata supplied by the sample provider rather than from assay-based typing. The repertoires were made available in a free public database intended to serve as a resource for research on the immune response to SARS-CoV-2. The prospective study material was composed of cDNA or gDNA derived from T cells, B-cell-depleted T cells, or PBMCs.

TCRbeta CDR3 regions were amplified from genomic DNA using the immunoSEQ Assay, a bias-controlled multiplex PCR. As for the original processing: Within the assay, amplification of reference gene primers was used to estimate how many nucleated cells each sample contained. To quantify the absolute abundance of each unique TCRbeta CDR3 rearrangement, sequence reads were collapsed and filtered. Productive Simpson clonality was computed per sample as the square root of Simpson's diversity index over productive rearrangements. TCRdb holds this immuneACCESS table with in-frame rearrangements only. Some clones are missing; in checked studies, unresolved V genes explain under half, and the rest has no known cause. That table furnishes V, J and clone size, whereas the DNA furnished D and trimming. The sample table holds about 160,000 clones, of which about 80% were seen once. 20% to 25% of the sample is in the top ten clones.

The collaborating institutions used their own protocols to collect whole blood in K2EDTA tubes. For TCRbeta analysis, collaborators shipped samples in one of three forms: frozen whole blood, isolated PBMCs, or DNA extracted from either of those sample types. As regards this clone: Its antigen specificity is not known. No base-level quality is on record; no much larger clone is a single base apart.

Results the study describes overall, beyond this receptor: Clinical and demographic metadata were provided uncurated, with the amount varying by source and participant.

Sequenced material: peripheral blood. The TCR was taken from a woman of 80 years or more with acute or convalescent COVID-19.

At the DNA level, the sequence is TGTGCCAGCAGCTTCCTGCGGTTAAACACTGAAGCTTTCTTT. This translates into CASSFLRLNTEAFF. The rearrangement joined TRBV7-2 to TRBJ1-1, with no confidently assigned D gene. Cut back by 3 bases and 2 bases, the V and J ends lie 10 bases apart. Including the terminal cysteine and phenylalanine, the CDR3 comprises 14 residues. The kept DNA is CDR3 alone, 42 bases in frame from the first base. The germline V gene provides CDR1 SGHTA and CDR2 FQGNSA.